Listed here are 19 T cell receptor beta chains from one sample, sequenced in a study of CD8 T cells in ankylosing spondylitis (TCRdb year 2017). The library was prepared using 5' RACE. Sequenced using an Illumina HiSeq 2500. The public reads were reanalyzed by TCRdb: fastp trimming at Q25, MiXCR alignment, in-frame beta chains only. Rows with one shared CDR3 protein collapse into an entry with the most common genes and DNA. Counted in this sample were roughly 700,000 distinct CDR3 sequences; around a fifth of them appeared once. Around 19% of the sample lies in the top ten. Antigens for these TCRs are unknown. The investigation overall reported the following: A TCR beta motif of several highly homologous amino acid variants appeared characteristic of blood from ankylosing spondylitis patients.

The sample comprised blood, either unsorted or a sorted T cell fraction (not recorded which). The receptors were sampled from a male donor with ankylosing spondylitis.

The rearrangement links TRBV7-3 to TRBJ2-3; no clear D. CDR1 SGHTA and CDR2 FQGTGA come from the germline V gene. The CDR3 spans 15 residues. Trimming removed 4 bases at V and 1 base at J, with 12 bases between. CDR3 sequence: CASSSLADGTDTQYF. In DNA, the CDR3 is TGTGCCAGCAGCTCGTTAGCAGACGGCACAGATACGCAGTATTTT.

This sequence joins TRBV19 and TRBJ2-6; a weak D match, TRBD2 (5 bases). Deletions cut 8 bases from V and 3 bases from J, with 11 bases between. The CDR3 runs 14 residues. Germline V gene data show CDR1 as LNHDA and CDR2 as SQIVND (reference sequence). This CDR3 is CASVPGDGANVLTF. The CDR3 coding sequence is TGTGCCAGTGTACCCGGGGATGGGGCCAACGTCCTGACTTTC.

This clonotype was observed at least ten times. This rearrangement joins TRBV28 to TRBJ1-6; D remains ambiguous. Germline V lookup: CDR1 MDHEN, CDR2 SYDVKM. This CDR3 comprises 16 residues. Trimming cost V 2 bases and J 6 bases, with 14 bases left between them. The DNA of the CDR3 is TGTGCCAGCAGTTTAAGATTGTTCAGGTCTAATTCACCCCTCCACTTT. Its translation: CASSLRLFRSNSPLHF.

The V gene is TRBV20-1, the J gene TRBJ1-6; a weak D match, TRBD1 (5 bases). Trimming pared 0 bases from V and 6 bases from J, leaving 9 bases between. CDR3 length: 14 residues. Germline values: CDR1 DFQATT, CDR2 SNEGSKA (reference sequence). In DNA, the CDR3 is TGCAGTGCTAGAGACAGGGTCGGTAATTCACCCCTCCACTTT. Translating gives CSARDRVGNSPLHF.

This rearrangement joins TRBV5-1 to TRBJ2-1; 9 bases map to TRBD2. The CDR3 totals 16 residues. From germline, CDR1 is SGHRS and CDR2 YFSETQ. J was trimmed by 7 bases and V by 0 bases; bases with no gene match: 8. CDR3 residues: CASSLASGALGNEQFF. The CDR3 nucleotides read TGCGCCAGCAGCTTGGCTAGCGGGGCCCTAGGAAATGAGCAGTTCTTC.

This clonotype occurred a few times. The chain couples TRBV29-1 to TRBJ2-3, with TRBD2 as a possible D gene (7 bases). This CDR3 region has 16 residues. V gave up 3 bases and J gave up 2 bases, with 18 bases separating them. Germline V gene data show CDR1 as SQVTM and CDR2 as ANQGSEA. CDR3 in amino acids: CSVETQGRGNTDTQYF. The CDR3 DNA is TGCAGCGTTGAGACGCAGGGGAGGGGAAACACAGATACGCAGTATTTT.

This clonotype was detected a few times. The chain combines TRBV29-1 with TRBJ2-7; 7 bases are shared with TRBD1. V lost 0 bases to trimming and J lost 0 bases; unmatched junction nucleotides: 8. From germline, CDR1 is SQVTM and CDR2 ANQGSEA. The CDR3 runs to 16 residues. The DNA for the CDR3 is TGCAGCGTTGAAGAGGAGACAGGGTATAGCTCCTACGAGCAGTACTTC. As protein: CSVEEETGYSSYEQYF.

The rearrangement links TRBV4-1 to TRBJ1-5; D is unresolved. The CDR3 loop spans 16 amino acids. Germline assignment: CDR1 MGHRA and CDR2 YSYEKL. V was trimmed by 0 bases and J by 9 bases, leaving 18 bases between them. Here the CDR3 DNA reads TGCGCCAGCAGCCAAGAAGCCCAGGAAATGGTTGGGCCCCAGCATTTT. Its translation is CASSQEAQEMVGPQHF.

This clonotype was seen at least ten times. This chain links TRBV7-6 with TRBJ2-1; possible D gene TRBD2, 6 bases. CDR3 size: 16 residues. The V and J ends lost 4 bases and 0 bases respectively, with 13 bases between them. Germline-derived CDR1 and CDR2 are SGHVS and FNYEAQ. CDR3 residues: CASSSTVAASYNEQFF. The CDR3 DNA reads TGTGCCAGCAGCTCCACCGTAGCGGCCTCCTACAATGAGCAGTTCTTC.

The table lists this clonotype with a few counts. V is TRBV20-1 and J is TRBJ1-1; D is uncertain. V lost 4 bases, J lost 7 bases, and 13 bases lay in between. Germline values: CDR1 DFQATT, CDR2 SNEGSKA (reference sequence). The CDR3 length is 12 residues. The CDR3 sequence is CSANPFGREAFF. The CDR3 DNA follows: TGCAGTGCTAACCCCTTTGGCCGTGAAGCTTTCTTT.

This clonotype occurred many times. J is TRBJ2-2 and V is TRBV12-3 or TRBV12-4, with D hard to call. This CDR3 is built from 15 residues. Trimming took off 6 bases at V and 6 bases at J, with 17 bases between the two ends. The CDR3 DNA reads TGTGCCAGCAGCTCACGATCTGGGATGGCCGGGGAGCTGTTTTTT. Translation: CASSSRSGMAGELFF.

The gene calls are TRBV20-1 and TRBJ1-6, with a possible D match to TRBD1 (6 bases). Trimming left V 2 bases short and J 5 bases short, with 16 bases between. The CDR3 has 16 residues. Germline V CDR1 and CDR2: DFQATT, SNEGSKA (reference sequence). The CDR3 nucleotides are TGCAGTGCTAGATGGATCCGGGACACAGATAATTCACCCCTCCACTTT. Protein: CSARWIRDTDNSPLHF.

Comments on this clonotype: At one end, the junction sequence differs from germline, possibly due to a read error. This chain connects TRBV27 to TRBJ2-7; no definite D call. This CDR3 is built from 13 residues. Germline values: CDR1 MNHEY, CDR2 SMNVEV (reference sequence). CDR3 nucleotides: TGCGCCAGCAGCTTCCGAGCCTCCTACGAGCAGTACTTC. Its protein is CASSFRASYEQYF.

The CDR3 DNA reads as TGTGCCAGCAGTGCGGGGGGCCGGAACACCGGGGAGCTGTTTTTT. It encodes CASSAGGRNTGELFF. This chain uses TRBV2 with TRBJ2-2; TRBD2 is a possible D gene (7 bases). The CDR3 loop spans 15 amino acids. Trimming stripped 4 bases from V and 1 base from J, with 10 bases between. Per the germline V gene, CDR1 is SNHLY and CDR2 is FYNNEI.

The chain employs TRBV29-1 and TRBJ2-1, with unresolved D. Trimming stripped 6 bases from V and 7 bases from J, with 13 bases between. This CDR3 spans 12 amino acids. Germline V gives CDR1 SQVTM, CDR2 ANQGSEA. DNA of the CDR3: TGCAGCGTGTCCCCAGTTGGAAATGAGCAGTTCTTC. This translates into CSVSPVGNEQFF.

This clonotype was picked up many times. Mismatch with germline at one junction end may stem from a read error. The V and J genes are TRBV5-1 and TRBJ2-5; D is unresolved. The CDR3 contains 13 residues. The germline V gene encodes CDR1 SGHRS and CDR2 YFSETQ. The CDR3 nucleotides are TGTGCCAGCAGCTTAGGCAGGCAGGAGACCCAGTACTTC. Its translation is CASSLGRQETQYF.

This chain links TRBV12-5 with TRBJ1-1; D not resolved. V lost 0 bases to trimming and J lost 0 bases, with 17 bases between them. The V gene's germline CDR1 is LGHNT and CDR2 FRNRAP. The CDR3 length is 18 residues. CDR3 in amino acids: CASGLVLGRMSMNTEAFF. CDR3 nucleotides: TGTGCTAGTGGTTTGGTATTGGGCAGAATGAGCATGAACACTGAAGCTTTCTTT.

V gene TRBV20-1 combines with J gene TRBJ1-2, with D possibly matching TRBD1 (5 bases). CDR3 size: 13 residues. V lost 1 base to trimming and J lost 2 bases, with 8 bases between them. Germline V gene sequence: CDR1 DFQATT, CDR2 SNEGSKA (reference sequence). This CDR3 is CSARGRQNYGYTF. CDR3 DNA sequence: TGCAGTGCTAGAGGACGACAGAACTATGGCTACACCTTC.

In this sample, this clonotype turned up a few times. At one end the junction does not follow the germline gene, possibly because of a read error. This sequence joins TRBV7-7 and TRBJ2-1; a possible D gene is TRBD2 (5 bases). Germline V CDR1 and CDR2: SSHAT, FNYEAQ (reference sequence). The CDR3 contains 13 residues. The DNA for the CDR3 is TGTGCTAGCAGCTTCCAAGGGAGCGGTGAGCAGTTCTTC. It yields the protein CASSFQGSGEQFF.